This TCR beta chain was identified in a study of T cell responses to AZD1222 COVID-19 vaccine. Study-wide results and caveats: Two AZD1222 doses significantly raised spike-specific TCR breadth and depth over controls.

Generated by immunoSEQ multiplex PCR, the TCRdb table keeps only in-frame clones and is missing some. Among 95,000 to 150,000 clones listed, approximately 86% were seen once. As concerns this clone: No antigen is known for it.

CDR1 is SGHRS and CDR2 is YFSETQ in the germline V gene. The CDR3 covers 14 residues. V was pared by 4 bases and J by 1 base, with 4 bases of the junction left unmatched. The sample in question was peripheral blood, obtained 28 days after the second AZD1222 dose. The chain employs TRBV5-1 and TRBJ1-1, with 7 bases identical to TRBD1. This sequence originates from an adult who received the AZD1222 COVID-19 vaccine. The CDR3 nucleotides read TGCGCCAGCAGCGAGGGACAGACGAACACTGAAGCTTTCTTT. Residues: CASSEGQTNTEAFF.